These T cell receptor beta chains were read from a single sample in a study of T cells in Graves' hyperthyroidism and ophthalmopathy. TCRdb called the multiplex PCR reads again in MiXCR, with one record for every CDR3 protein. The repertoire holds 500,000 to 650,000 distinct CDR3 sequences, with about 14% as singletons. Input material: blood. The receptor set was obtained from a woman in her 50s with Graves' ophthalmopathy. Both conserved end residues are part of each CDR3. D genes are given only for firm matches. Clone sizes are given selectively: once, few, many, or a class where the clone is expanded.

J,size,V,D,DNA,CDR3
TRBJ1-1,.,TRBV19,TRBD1,TGTGCCAGCGCCCGGGACAGGGGATTTCCTGAAGCTTTCTTT,CASARDRGFPEAFF
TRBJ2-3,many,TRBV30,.,TGTGCCTGGAGTGGGCAGGCCTCAGATACGCAGTATTTT,CAWSGQASDTQYF
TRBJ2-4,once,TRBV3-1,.,TGTGCCAGCAGTAGAATAAGAGGCATTCAGTACTTC,CASSRIRGIQYF
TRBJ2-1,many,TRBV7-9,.,TGTGCCAGCACTACCTTCCAGAGCTCCTACAATGAGCAGTTCTTC,CASTTFQSSYNEQFF
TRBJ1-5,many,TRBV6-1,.,TGTGCCAGCAGTGAAGTGTGGGGGCCCCAGCCCCAGCATTTT,CASSEVWGPQPQHF
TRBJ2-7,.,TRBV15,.,TGTGCCACCAGCAGAGCTCGGGCGACGTACGAGCAGTACTTC,CATSRARATYEQYF
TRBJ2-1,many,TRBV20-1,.,TGCAGTGCTAAAGCGGGGACAGGTTTGAATGAGCAGTTCTTC,CSAKAGTGLNEQFF
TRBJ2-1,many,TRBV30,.,TGTGCCTGGACTAGCGCCCACAATGAGCAGTTCTTC,CAWTSAHNEQFF
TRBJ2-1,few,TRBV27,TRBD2,TGTGCCAGCAGTTTACTTGCGGGAGGGCCCCCCCATGAGCAGTTCTTC,CASSLLAGGPPHEQFF
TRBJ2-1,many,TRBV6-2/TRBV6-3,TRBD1,TGTGCCAGCAGTCTTGAAGGGACAGGGTACAATGAGCAGTTCTTC,CASSLEGTGYNEQFF
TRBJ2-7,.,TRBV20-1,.,TGCAGTGCTAGTACCCAGGGAAGGCAAGATTCCTACGAGCAGTACTTC,CSASTQGRQDSYEQYF
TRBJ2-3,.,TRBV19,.,TGTGCCAGTAGTACCCGGGTTACCACAGATACGCAGTATTTT,CASSTRVTTDTQYF
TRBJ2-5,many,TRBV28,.,TGTGCCAGCAGTTCTCTCATCGGGGGGCAGGAGACCCAGTACTTC,CASSSLIGGQETQYF
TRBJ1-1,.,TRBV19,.,TGTGCCAGTTCGATCAGTTTAGGAGGCACTGAAGCTTTCTTT,CASSISLGGTEAFF
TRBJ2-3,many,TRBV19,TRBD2,TGTGCCAGTAGTCCGACGCCCTTAGCGGGAAGCACAGATACGCAGTATTTT,CASSPTPLAGSTDTQYF
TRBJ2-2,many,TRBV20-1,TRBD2,TGCAGTGCCCCTAGCGGCATCACCGGGGAGCTGTTTTTT,CSAPSGITGELFF
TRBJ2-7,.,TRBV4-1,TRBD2,TGCGCCAGCAGCCAAGAAGGAACTAGCGGACCCTACGAGCAGTACTTC,CASSQEGTSGPYEQYF
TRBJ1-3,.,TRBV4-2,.,TGTGCCAGCAGCCAAGGTGGACGAGAGGGTGTCTCTGGAAACACCATATATTTT,CASSQGGREGVSGNTIYF
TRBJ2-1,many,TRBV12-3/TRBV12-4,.,TGTGCCAGTGGGGGGTCTTTGAACTACAATGAGCAGTTCTTC,CASGGSLNYNEQFF
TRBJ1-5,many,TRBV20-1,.,TGCAGTGCTTCCTCGGGCGTAGGCAATCAGCCCCAGCATTTT,CSASSGVGNQPQHF
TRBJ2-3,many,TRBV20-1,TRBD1,TGCAGTGCTACACGACAGGGGGCCACAGATACGCAGTATTTT,CSATRQGATDTQYF
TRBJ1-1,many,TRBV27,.,TGTGCCAGCAGTCTAGGACAGTATACTGAAGCTTTCTTT,CASSLGQYTEAFF
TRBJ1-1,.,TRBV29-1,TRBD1,TGCAGCGTTGAGGGAAGACAGGGAACTGAAGCTTTCTTT,CSVEGRQGTEAFF
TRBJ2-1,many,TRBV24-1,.,TGTGCCACCAGTGATACAGGGAGTATCTACAATGAGCAGTTCTTC,CATSDTGSIYNEQFF
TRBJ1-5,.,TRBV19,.,TGTGCCATTAGTATCCCTGCGAATCAGCCCCAGCATTTT,CAISIPANQPQHF
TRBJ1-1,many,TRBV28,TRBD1,TGTGCCAGCAGACCGGACAGGGGGAACACTGAAGCTTTCTTT,CASRPDRGNTEAFF
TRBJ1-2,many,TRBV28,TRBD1,TGTGCCAGCACCTCCTCCGGACAGGGGATCTCTGGGTATGGCTACACCTTC,CASTSSGQGISGYGYTF
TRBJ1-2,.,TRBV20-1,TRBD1,TGCAGTGCAAGTTTGGACAGGGATCTTGGCTACACCTTC,CSASLDRDLGYTF
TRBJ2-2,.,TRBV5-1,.,TGCGCCAGCAGCTTTTCTTTGCGAACGGCGAACACCGGGGAGCTGTTTTTT,CASSFSLRTANTGELFF
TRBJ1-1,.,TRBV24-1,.,TGTGCCACTCGTCCGAGGGGCAAGACTGAAGCTTTCTTT,CATRPRGKTEAFF
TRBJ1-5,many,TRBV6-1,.,TGTGCCAGCAGTGAAAGGAATAGCAATCAGCCCCAGCATTTT,CASSERNSNQPQHF
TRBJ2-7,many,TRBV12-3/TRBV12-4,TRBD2,TGTGCCAGCAGTTTATGGGGGGGAGTGATACCCTACGAGCAGTACTTC,CASSLWGGVIPYEQYF
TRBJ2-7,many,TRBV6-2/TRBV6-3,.,TGTGCCAGCAGTTTTGCGGGACGGAGGGCCTACGAGCAGTACTTC,CASSFAGRRAYEQYF
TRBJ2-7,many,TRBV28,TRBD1,TGTGCCAGCAGACCCCAGGGGGAACCCTACGAGCAGTACTTC,CASRPQGEPYEQYF
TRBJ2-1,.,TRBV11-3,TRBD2,TGTGCCAGCAGCGCTCCTAGCGGCAACAATGAGCAGTTCTTC,CASSAPSGNNEQFF
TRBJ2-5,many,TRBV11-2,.,TGTGCCAGCAGCTTAGGGACAGCCCAAGAGACCCAGTACTTC,CASSLGTAQETQYF
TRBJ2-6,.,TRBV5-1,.,TGCGCCAGCAGCTTGCACTCTGGGGCCAACGTCCTGACTTTC,CASSLHSGANVLTF
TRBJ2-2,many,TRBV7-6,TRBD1,TGTGCCAGCAGCCCCGGGACAGCACAAAGGCTCAACACCGGGGAGCTGTTTTTT,CASSPGTAQRLNTGELFF
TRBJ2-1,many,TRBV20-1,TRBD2,TGCAGTGCGCCTGGACTAGCGGGAGGGCCGGGGCAGTTCTTC,CSAPGLAGGPGQFF
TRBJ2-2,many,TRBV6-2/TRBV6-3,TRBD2,TGTGCCAGCACCAGACTAGCGGGAGGCCCCGCGAACACCGGGGAGCTGTTTTTT,CASTRLAGGPANTGELFF
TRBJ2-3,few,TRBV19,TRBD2,TGTGCCAGTAGTATGCGCGGGAGTTATGATACGCAGTATTTT,CASSMRGSYDTQYF
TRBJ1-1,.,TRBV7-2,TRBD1,TGTGCCAGCAGCTTTGGGACAGGTCGCACGGGGACTGAAGCTTTCTTT,CASSFGTGRTGTEAFF
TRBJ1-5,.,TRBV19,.,TGTGCCAGTATAGGGGAGCAGGGCGGTCAGCCCCAGCATTTT,CASIGEQGGQPQHF
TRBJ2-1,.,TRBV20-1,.,TGCAGTGCCCACCTTCAGTTCTTC,CSAHLQFF
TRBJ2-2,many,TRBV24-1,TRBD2,TGTGCCACCCGCGGCCTAGGGACTAGCGGGAGTACCGGGGAGCTGTTTTTT,CATRGLGTSGSTGELFF
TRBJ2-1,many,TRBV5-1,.,TGCGCCAGCAGCTTCGGGACGGAAGATAATGAGCAGTTCTTC,CASSFGTEDNEQFF
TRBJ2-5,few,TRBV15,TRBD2,TGTGCCACCAGCAGGTCTAGCGGGAGGGCCCCTGTGCAGACCCAGTACTTC,CATSRSSGRAPVQTQYF
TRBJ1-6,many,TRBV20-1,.,TGCAGCATAAGTAGGGAGTTCTATAATTCACCCCTCCACTTT,CSISREFYNSPLHF
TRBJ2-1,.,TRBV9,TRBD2,TGTGCCAGCAGCCCCACGGGACTAGCGGTTAATGAGCAGTTCTTC,CASSPTGLAVNEQFF
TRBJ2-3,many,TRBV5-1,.,TGCGCCAGCAGCTTGGATGGCGTAGGCACAGATACGCAGTATTTT,CASSLDGVGTDTQYF
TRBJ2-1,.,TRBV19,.,TGTGCCACCACCTCGCGTTGGGGGGCCTACAATGAGCAGTTCTTC,CATTSRWGAYNEQFF
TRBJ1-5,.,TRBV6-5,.,TGTGCCAGCAGTTACTCAGGCAGGGATCAGCCCCAGCATTTT,CASSYSGRDQPQHF
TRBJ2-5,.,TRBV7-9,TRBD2,TGTGCCAGCAGCTTAGGAGTACTAGCGGGAGGAGAGACCCAGTACTTC,CASSLGVLAGGETQYF
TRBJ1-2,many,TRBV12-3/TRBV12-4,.,TGTGCCAGCACCCTCTCCAATACACCGGTTGGAGGCTACACCTTC,CASTLSNTPVGGYTF
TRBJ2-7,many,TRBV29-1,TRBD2,TGCAGCGTCCAAGGACTAGCGGGAGGGCCTTCCTACGAGCAGTACTTC,CSVQGLAGGPSYEQYF